The source of this T cell receptor (beta chain) is a study of blood T cell repertoires in COVID-19. Overall study: Researchers got acute and convalescent COVID-19 samples from the United States, Italy and Spain. From T cells, B-cell-depleted T cells, or PBMCs came the material, which was cDNA or gDNA.

In the original workflow: Amplification from reference gene primers served as the basis for estimated nucleated cell counts. Assay: immunoSEQ multiplex PCR; the TCRdb copy retains only in-frame clones and omits some. V, J and clone size are those of that table, while D and trimming were read from the DNA. The data show about 300,000 clones, over 70% seen once. Sequenced sample: peripheral blood. The clonotype originates from a woman between 50 and 59 years old with acute or convalescent COVID-19.

The CDR3 loop is CATSDVAGGSTDTQYF. In nucleotides, the CDR3 is TGTGCCACCAGTGATGTAGCGGGGGGGAGCACAGATACGCAGTATTTT. The chain uses TRBV24-1 and TRBJ2-3; 11 positions match TRBD2. The CDR3 has 16 amino acids. The J segment lost 0 bases and the V segment lost 3 bases, leaving 1 base of the junction unmatched. Germline loops: CDR1 KGHDR, CDR2 SFDVKD.